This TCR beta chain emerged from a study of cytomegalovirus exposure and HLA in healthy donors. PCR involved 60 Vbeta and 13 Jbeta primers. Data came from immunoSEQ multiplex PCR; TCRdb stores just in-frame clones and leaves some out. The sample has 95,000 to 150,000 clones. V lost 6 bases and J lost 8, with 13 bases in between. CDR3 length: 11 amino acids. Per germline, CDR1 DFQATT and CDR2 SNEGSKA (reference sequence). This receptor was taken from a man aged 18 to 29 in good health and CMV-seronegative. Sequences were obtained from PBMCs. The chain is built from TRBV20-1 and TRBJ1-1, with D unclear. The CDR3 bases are TGCAGTGCCGGGCGGGGAGAAGAAGCTTTCTTT. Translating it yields CSAGRGEEAFF.